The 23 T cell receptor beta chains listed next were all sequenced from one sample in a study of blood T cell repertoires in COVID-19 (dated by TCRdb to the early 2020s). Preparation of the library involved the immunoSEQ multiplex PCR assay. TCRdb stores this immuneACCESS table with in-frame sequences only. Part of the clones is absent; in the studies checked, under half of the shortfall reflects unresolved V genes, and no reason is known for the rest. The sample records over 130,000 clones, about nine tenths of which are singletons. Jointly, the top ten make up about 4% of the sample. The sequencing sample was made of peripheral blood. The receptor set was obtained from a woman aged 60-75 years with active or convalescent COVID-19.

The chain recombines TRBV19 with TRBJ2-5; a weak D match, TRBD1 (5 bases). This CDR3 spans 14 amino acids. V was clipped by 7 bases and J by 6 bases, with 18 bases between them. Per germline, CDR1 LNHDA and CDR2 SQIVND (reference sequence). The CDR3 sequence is CASTSMVGAKTQYF. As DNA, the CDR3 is TGTGCCAGTACGTCGATGGTAGGGGCCAAGACCCAGTACTTC.

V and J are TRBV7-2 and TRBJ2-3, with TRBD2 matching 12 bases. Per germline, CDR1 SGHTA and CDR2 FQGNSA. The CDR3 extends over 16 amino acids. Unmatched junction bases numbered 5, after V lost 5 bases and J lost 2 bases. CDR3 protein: CASSKGLAGITDTQYF. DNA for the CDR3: TGTGCCAGCAGCAAGGGACTAGCGGGTATCACAGATACGCAGTATTTT.

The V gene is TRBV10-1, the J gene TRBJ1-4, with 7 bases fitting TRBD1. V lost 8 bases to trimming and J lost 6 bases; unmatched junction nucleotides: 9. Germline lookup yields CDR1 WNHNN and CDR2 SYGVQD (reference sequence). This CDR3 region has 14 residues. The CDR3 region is CASAATGKDEKLFF. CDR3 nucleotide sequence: TGCGCCAGCGCCGCGACAGGGAAGGATGAAAAACTGTTTTTT.

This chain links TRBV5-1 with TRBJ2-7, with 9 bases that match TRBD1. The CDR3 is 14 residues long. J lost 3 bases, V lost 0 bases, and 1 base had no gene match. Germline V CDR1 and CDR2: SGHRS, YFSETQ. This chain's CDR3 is CASSLATGGYEQYF. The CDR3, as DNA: TGCGCCAGCAGCTTGGCGACAGGGGGCTACGAGCAGTACTTC.

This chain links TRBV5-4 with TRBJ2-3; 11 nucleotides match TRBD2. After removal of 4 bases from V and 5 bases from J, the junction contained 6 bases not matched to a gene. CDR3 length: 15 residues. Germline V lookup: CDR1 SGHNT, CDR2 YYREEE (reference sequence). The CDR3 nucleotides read TGTGCCAGCAGCCGTAGCGGGGGGGCCTTAGATACGCAGTATTTT. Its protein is CASSRSGGALDTQYF.

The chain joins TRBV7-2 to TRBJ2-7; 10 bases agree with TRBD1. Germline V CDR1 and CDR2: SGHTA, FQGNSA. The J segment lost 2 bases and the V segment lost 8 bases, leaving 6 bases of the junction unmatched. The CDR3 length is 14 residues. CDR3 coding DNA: TGTGCCAGCCTCCCGGGACAGGGGACCTACGAGCAGTACTTC. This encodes CASLPGQGTYEQYF.

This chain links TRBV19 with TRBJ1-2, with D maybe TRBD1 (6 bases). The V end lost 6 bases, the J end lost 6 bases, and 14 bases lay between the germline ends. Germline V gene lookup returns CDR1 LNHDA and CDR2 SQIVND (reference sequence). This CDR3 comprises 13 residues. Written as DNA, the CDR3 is TGTGCCAGTAGAATGGACAGAACAAATGGCTACACCTTC. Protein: CASRMDRTNGYTF.

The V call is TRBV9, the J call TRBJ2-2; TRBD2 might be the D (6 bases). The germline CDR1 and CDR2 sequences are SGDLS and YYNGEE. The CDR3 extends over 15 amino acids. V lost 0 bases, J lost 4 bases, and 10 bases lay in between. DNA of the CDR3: TGTGCCAGCAGCGTAGATGGGGACTCCACCGGGGAGCTGTTTTTT. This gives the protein CASSVDGDSTGELFF.

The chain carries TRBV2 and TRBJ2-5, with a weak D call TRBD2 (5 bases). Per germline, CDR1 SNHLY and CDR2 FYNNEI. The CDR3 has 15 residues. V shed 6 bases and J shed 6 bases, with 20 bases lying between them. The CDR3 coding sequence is TGTGCCAGCAGCCCGGGGATAGCGACGAGTCAGACCCAGTACTTC. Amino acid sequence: CASSPGIATSQTQYF.

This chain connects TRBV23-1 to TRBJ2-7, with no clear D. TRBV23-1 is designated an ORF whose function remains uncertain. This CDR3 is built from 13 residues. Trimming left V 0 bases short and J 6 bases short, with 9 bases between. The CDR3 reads CASSQSACIEQYF. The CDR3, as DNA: TGCGCCAGCAGTCAATCGGCCTGCATCGAGCAGTACTTC.

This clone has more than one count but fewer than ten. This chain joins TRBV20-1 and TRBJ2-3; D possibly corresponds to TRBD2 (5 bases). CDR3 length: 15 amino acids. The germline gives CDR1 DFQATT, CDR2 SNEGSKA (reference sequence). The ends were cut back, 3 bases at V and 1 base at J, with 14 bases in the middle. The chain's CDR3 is CSASDGNGGTDTQYF. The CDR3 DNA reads TGCAGTGCTAGTGACGGGAATGGGGGCACAGATACGCAGTATTTT.

This CDR3 is CAWSWGDSYNEQFF. The CDR3 region has the DNA TGTGCCTGGAGCTGGGGGGACTCCTACAATGAGCAGTTCTTC. This chain connects TRBV30 to TRBJ2-1, with D tentatively TRBD2 (6 bases). V was cut by 3 bases and J by 0 bases, with 9 bases left in between. The germline CDR1 and CDR2 sequences are GTSNPN and SVGIG (reference sequence). The length of the CDR3 is 14 residues. The full variable domain, completed using reference TRBV30 and TRBJ2-1, is SQTIHQWPATLVQPVGSPLSLECTVEGTSNPNLYWYRQAAGRGLQLLFYSVGIGQISSEVPQNLSASRPQDRQFILSSKKLLLSDSGFYLCAWSWGDSYNEQFFGPGTRLTVL.

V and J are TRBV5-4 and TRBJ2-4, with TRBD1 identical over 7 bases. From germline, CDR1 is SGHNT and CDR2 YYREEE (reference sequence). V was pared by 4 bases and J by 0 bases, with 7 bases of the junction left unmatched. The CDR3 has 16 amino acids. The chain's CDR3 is CASSGRTGGAKNIQYF. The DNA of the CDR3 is TGTGCCAGCAGCGGAAGGACAGGCGGAGCCAAAAACATTCAGTACTTC.

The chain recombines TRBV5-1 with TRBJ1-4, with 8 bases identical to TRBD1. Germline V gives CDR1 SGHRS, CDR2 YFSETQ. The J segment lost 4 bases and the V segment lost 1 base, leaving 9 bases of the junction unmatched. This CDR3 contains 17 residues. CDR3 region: CASSLYGQGLNNEKLFF. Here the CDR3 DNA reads TGCGCCAGCAGCTTGTACGGACAGGGACTAAATAATGAAAAACTGTTTTTT.

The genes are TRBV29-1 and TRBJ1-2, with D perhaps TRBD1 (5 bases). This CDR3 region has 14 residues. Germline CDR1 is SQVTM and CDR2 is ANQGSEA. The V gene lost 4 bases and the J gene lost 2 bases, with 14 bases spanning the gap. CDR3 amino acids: CSVVGTEGNYGYTF. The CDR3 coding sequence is TGCAGCGTTGTAGGGACTGAAGGGAACTATGGCTACACCTTC.

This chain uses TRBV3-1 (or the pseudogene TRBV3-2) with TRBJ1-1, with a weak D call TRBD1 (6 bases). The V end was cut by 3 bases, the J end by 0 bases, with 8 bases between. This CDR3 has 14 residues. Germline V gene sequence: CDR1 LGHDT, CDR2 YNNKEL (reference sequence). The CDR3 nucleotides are TGTGCCAGCAGCCAGACAGGTCTGAACACTGAAGCTTTCTTT. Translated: CASSQTGLNTEAFF.

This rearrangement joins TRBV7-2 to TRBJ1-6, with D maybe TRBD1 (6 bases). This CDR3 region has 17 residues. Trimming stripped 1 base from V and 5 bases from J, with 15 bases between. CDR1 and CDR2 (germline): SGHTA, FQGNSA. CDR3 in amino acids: CASSLEAPNRDNSPLHF. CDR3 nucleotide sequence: TGTGCCAGCAGCTTAGAGGCTCCCAACAGGGATAATTCACCCCTCCACTTT.

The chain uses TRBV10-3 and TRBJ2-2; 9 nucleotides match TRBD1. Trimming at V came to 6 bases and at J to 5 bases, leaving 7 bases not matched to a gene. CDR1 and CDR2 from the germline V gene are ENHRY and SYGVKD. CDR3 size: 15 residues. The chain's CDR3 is CAIREPGQGTGELFF. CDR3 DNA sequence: TGTGCCATCAGGGAGCCGGGACAGGGAACCGGGGAGCTGTTTTTT.

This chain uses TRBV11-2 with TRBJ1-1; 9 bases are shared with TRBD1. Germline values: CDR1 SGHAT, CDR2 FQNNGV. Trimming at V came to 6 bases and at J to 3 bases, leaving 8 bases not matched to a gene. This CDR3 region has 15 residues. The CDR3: CASRPGTGLDTEAFF. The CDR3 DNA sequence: TGTGCCAGCAGGCCCGGGACAGGGCTCGACACTGAAGCTTTCTTT.

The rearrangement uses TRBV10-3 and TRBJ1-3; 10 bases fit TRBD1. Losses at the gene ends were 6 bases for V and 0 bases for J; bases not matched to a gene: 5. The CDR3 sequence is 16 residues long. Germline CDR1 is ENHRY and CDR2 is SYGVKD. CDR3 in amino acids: CAISGTGDSSGNTIYF. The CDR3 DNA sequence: TGTGCCATCAGCGGGACAGGGGACAGCTCTGGAAACACCATATATTTT.

In nucleotides, the CDR3 is TGTGCTAGTGGTTATGCCAGGGGTGGCTACACCTTC. This encodes CASGYARGGYTF. The chain links TRBV12-5 to TRBJ1-2; D may be TRBD1 (6 bases). The V gene's germline CDR1 is LGHNT and CDR2 FRNRAP. CDR3 size: 12 residues. V lost 4 bases to trimming and J lost 7 bases, with 10 bases between them.

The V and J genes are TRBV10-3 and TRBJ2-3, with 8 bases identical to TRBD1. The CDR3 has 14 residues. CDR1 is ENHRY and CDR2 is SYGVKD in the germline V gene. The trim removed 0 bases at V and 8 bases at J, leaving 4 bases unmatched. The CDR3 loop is CAISESTGEGTQYF. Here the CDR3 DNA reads TGTGCCATCAGTGAGTCGACAGGGGAAGGTACGCAGTATTTT.

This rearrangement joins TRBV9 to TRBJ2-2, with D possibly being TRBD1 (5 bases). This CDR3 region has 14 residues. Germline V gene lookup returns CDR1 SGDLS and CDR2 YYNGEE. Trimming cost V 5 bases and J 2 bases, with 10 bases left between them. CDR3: CASRAGSNTGELFF. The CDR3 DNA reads TGTGCCAGCAGAGCAGGGTCCAACACCGGGGAGCTGTTTTTT.